Ten or more counts support the clone carrying this T cell receptor beta chain. Its specificity is not known. Germline V CDR1 and CDR2: DFQATT, SNEGSKA (reference sequence). The V end was cut by 3 bases, the J end by 4 bases, with 11 bases between. The CDR3 length is 13 residues. The iRepertoire nested amplicon-rescue multiplex PCR amplified TCR alpha and beta CDR3s from RNA. Tissue mRNA or PBMC total RNA, about 90-450 ng, went into one-step reverse transcription and amplification. A single record per CDR3 protein comes from TCRdb applying MiXCR to the multiplex PCR reads. Of under 200,000 distinct CDR3 sequences in the sample, more than 35% were seen once. This sample is part of a study of glioma-infiltrating T cells. Study-wide results and caveats: Tissue and blood shared very few CDR3 sequences.

The chain links TRBV20-1 to TRBJ2-3; weak D call: TRBD2 (5 bases). This sequence was found in a human donor with low-grade glioma or glioblastoma, undergoing nonglioma brain surgery, or in good health (not recorded which). The sample was glioma tissue, nonneoplastic brain tissue, or PBMCs (not recorded which). In DNA form, the CDR3 reads TGCAGTGCTAGTGATGCGGGCTCAGATACGCAGTATTTT. Protein product: CSASDAGSDTQYF.